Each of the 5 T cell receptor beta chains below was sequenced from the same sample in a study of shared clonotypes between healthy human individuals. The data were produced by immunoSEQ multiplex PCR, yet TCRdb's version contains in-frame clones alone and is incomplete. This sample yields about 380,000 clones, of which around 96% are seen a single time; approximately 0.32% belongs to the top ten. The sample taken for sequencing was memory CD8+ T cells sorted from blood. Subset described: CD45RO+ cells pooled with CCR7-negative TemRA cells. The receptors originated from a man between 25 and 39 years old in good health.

CDR3 bases: TGCGCCAGCAGCTTGTATGGTGAGACCCAGTACTTC. Its translation: CASSLYGETQYF. This sequence joins TRBV5-1 and TRBJ2-5; D gene uncertain. Trimming removed 1 base at V and 5 bases at J, with 6 bases between. The CDR3 runs to 12 residues. The V gene's germline CDR1 is SGHRS and CDR2 YFSETQ.

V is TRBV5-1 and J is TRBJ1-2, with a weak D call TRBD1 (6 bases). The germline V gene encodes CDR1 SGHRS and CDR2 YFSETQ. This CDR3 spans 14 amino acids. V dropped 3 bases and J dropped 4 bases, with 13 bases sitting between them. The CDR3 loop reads CASSWETGLYGYTF. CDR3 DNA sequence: TGCGCCAGCAGCTGGGAGACAGGACTCTATGGCTACACCTTC.

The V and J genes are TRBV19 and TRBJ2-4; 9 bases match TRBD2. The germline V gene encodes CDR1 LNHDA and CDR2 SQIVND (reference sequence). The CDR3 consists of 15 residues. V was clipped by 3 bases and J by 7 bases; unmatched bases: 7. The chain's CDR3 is CASSILAGEWNIQYF. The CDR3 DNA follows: TGTGCCAGTAGTATTTTAGCGGGAGAATGGAACATTCAGTACTTC.

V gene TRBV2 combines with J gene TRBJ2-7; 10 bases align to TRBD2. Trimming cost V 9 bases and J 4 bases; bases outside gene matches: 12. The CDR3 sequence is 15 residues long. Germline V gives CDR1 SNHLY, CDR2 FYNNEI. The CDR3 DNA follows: TGTGCCAGTCCCACACCAGCGGGAGGGCAGTACGAGCAGTACTTC. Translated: CASPTPAGGQYEQYF.

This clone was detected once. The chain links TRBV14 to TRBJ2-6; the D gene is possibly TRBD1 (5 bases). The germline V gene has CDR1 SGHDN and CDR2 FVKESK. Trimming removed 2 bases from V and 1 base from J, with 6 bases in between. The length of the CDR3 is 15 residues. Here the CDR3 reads CASSQPGSGANVLTF. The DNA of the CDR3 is TGTGCCAGCAGCCAACCAGGGTCTGGGGCCAACGTCCTGACTTTC. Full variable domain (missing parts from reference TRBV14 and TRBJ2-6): EAGVTQFPSHSVIEKGQTVTLRCDPISGHDNLYWYRRVMGKEIKFLLHFVKESKQDESGMPNNRFLAERTGGTYSTLKVQPAELEDSGVYFCASSQPGSGANVLTFGAGSRLTVL.